The 11 T cell receptor beta chains listed next were all sequenced from one sample in a study of human CD8 memory T cell subsets. Generation of TCR beta libraries used UMI-labeled 5' RACE. TCRdb re-called the 5' RACE reads and shows each CDR3 protein once, DNA omitted. Its table lists roughly 7,000 distinct CDR3 sequences. The specimen was CD8+ T cells from PBMCs. The receptors stem from a human donor in good health.

This rearrangement joins TRBV20-1 to TRBJ2-1; TCRdb calls TRBD1, which cannot be checked without DNA. Germline loops: CDR1 DFQATT, CDR2 SNEGSKA (reference sequence). The CDR3 loop spans 14 amino acids. The CDR3 reads CSARDEGGRNEQFF.

This sequence joins TRBV20-1 and TRBJ2-5; TCRdb's D gene call, TRBD1, goes unchecked for lack of DNA. The CDR3 sequence is 15 residues long. Germline CDR1 reads DFQATT; CDR2 reads SNEGSKA (reference sequence). The CDR3: CSASFSGTVGQTQYF.

This sequence joins TRBV20-1 and TRBJ2-7; checking the TCRdb D call of TRBD2 is not possible without DNA. CDR1 DFQATT and CDR2 SNEGSKA come from the germline V gene (reference sequence). This CDR3 contains 15 residues. The CDR3 protein is CSARKTGTSSYEQYF.

The chain has TRBV20-1 and TRBJ2-1; the TRBD2 assignment by TCRdb is unverifiable without DNA. The CDR3 contains 16 residues. CDR1 and CDR2 from the germline V gene are DFQATT and SNEGSKA (reference sequence). The CDR3 region is CSGLAGKVREGDEQFF.

By frequency, this clonotype registers medium-sized. This sequence joins TRBV29-1 and TRBJ1-1; checking the TCRdb D call of TRBD1 is not possible without DNA. The V gene's germline CDR1 is SQVTM and CDR2 ANQGSEA. CDR3 length: 12 residues. CDR3: CSVGTGIAEAFF.

The chain is built from TRBV7-9 and TRBJ2-7; TCRdb calls TRBD2, which cannot be checked without DNA. From germline, CDR1 is SEHNR and CDR2 FQNEAQ (reference sequence). The CDR3 loop spans 13 amino acids. The CDR3 is CASTPGGEVEQYF.

This rearrangement joins TRBV20-1 to TRBJ1-1; TCRdb's D gene call, TRBD1, goes unchecked for lack of DNA. The CDR3 is 11 amino acids. Germline values: CDR1 DFQATT, CDR2 SNEGSKA (reference sequence). CDR3: CSAPGTGKAFF.

The V call is TRBV21-1, the J call TRBJ2-7; TCRdb proposes TRBD1, but this gene call is untestable without DNA. TRBV21-1 corresponds to a pseudogene. The CDR3 length is 17 residues. The CDR3 here is CASSTFEPGDATYEQYF.

CDR3 residues: CASSERTSGRGQETQYF. The rearrangement joins TRBV7-2 to TRBJ2-5; TCRdb reports TRBD2, a call that lacks DNA to check it against. The CDR3 length is 17 residues. Germline CDR1 is SGHTA and CDR2 is FQGNSA.

V usage is TRBV12-3 or TRBV12-4 and J usage is TRBJ1-2; the TCRdb call, TRBD1, lacks DNA for checking. This CDR3 is 12 amino acids long. This chain's CDR3 is CASSPVSSRPTF.

The rearrangement joins TRBV7-9 to TRBJ2-1; TCRdb's assignment of TRBD2 cannot be checked, as there is no DNA. The CDR3 consists of 11 residues. Germline V gene sequence: CDR1 SEHNR, CDR2 FQNEAQ (reference sequence). The CDR3: CASSWEDEQFF.